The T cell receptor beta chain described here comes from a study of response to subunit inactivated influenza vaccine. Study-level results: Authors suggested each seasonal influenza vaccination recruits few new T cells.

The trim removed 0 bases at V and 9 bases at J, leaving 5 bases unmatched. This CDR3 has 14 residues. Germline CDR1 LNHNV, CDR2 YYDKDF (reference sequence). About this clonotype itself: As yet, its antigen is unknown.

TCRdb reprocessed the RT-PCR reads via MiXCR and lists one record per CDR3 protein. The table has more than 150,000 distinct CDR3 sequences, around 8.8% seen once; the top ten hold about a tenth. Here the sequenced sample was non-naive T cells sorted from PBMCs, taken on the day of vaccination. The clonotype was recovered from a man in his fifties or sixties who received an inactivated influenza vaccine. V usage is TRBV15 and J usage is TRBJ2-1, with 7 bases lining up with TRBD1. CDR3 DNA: TGTGCCACCAGCAGAGAGGGGGCAGGGGGTGAGCAGTTCTTC. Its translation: CATSREGAGGEQFF.